The clone carrying this T cell receptor beta chain was detected only once. TCRdb's table, derived via immunoSEQ multiplex PCR, lists solely in-frame clones and lacks some. Of roughly 400,000 clones in the sample, roughly 84% were seen once. This entry is derived from a study of blood T cell repertoires in COVID-19. Across the whole study: T cells, B-cell-depleted T cells, or PBMCs supplied cDNA or gDNA.

Participant age was roughly 18 to 100 years, and participants resided in about 25 US areas. Participant reports of clinical history set cohort assignment. A COVID-19 case had been met by exposed participants during the 2 weeks before study entry. The V gene lost 1 base and the J gene lost 5 bases, with 11 bases spanning the gap. The CDR3 is made up of 15 amino acids. Germline V lookup: CDR1 KGHSH, CDR2 LQKENI. Specimen: PBMCs or T cells enriched from blood (not recorded which). The receptor comes from a woman under 30 who had been exposed to COVID-19. The chain uses TRBV18 and TRBJ2-2; D is possibly TRBD2 (5 bases). The CDR3 sequence: CASSPQTSLTGELFF. The CDR3 nucleotides are TGTGCCAGCTCACCACAAACTAGTCTGACCGGGGAGCTGTTTTTT.